This TCR beta chain was captured by sequencing in a study of cytomegalovirus exposure and HLA in healthy donors. Profiling relied on immunoSEQ multiplex PCR, and the TCRdb table lists in-frame clones only, not all of them. Of about 240,000 clones listed, around 85% are singletons. The V end was cut by 4 bases, the J end by 8 bases, with 18 bases between. From germline, CDR1 is WNHNN and CDR2 SYGVQD (reference sequence). This CDR3 has 15 amino acids. Sequencing used PBMCs. The V call is TRBV10-1, the J call TRBJ2-1; no firm D call. The receptor's source is a young woman in good health and CMV-seropositive. CDR3 bases: TGCGCCAGCAGTGCAGGAAGAGTCCCCTTCGATGAGCAGTTCTTC. As protein: CASSAGRVPFDEQFF.